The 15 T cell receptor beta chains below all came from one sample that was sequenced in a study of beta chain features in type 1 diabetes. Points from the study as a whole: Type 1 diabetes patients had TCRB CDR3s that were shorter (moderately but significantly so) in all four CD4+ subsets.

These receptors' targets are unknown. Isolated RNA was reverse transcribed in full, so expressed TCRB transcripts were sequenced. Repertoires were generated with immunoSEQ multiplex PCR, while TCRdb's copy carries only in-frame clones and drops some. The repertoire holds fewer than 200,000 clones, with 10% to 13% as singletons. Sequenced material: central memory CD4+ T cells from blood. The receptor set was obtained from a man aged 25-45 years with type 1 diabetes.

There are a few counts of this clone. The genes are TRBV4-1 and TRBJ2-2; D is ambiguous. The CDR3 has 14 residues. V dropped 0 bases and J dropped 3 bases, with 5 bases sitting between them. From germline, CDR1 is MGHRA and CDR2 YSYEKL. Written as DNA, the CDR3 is TGCGCCAGCAGCCAAGATCCTCACACCGGGGAGCTGTTTTTT. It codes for CASSQDPHTGELFF.

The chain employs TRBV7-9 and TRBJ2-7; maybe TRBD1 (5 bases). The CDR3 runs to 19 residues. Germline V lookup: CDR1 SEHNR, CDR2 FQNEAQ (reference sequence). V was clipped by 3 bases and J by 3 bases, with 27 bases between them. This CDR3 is CASSLSRRANPGLFYEQYF. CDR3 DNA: TGTGCCAGCAGCTTGAGTCGCAGGGCTAACCCAGGCCTCTTCTACGAGCAGTACTTC. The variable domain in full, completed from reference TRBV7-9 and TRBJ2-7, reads DTGVSQNPRHKITKRGQNVTFRCDPISEHNRLYWYRQTLGQGPEFLTYFQNEAQLEKSRLLSDRFSAERPKGSFSTLEIQRTEQGDSAMYLCASSLSRRANPGLFYEQYFGPGTRLTVT.

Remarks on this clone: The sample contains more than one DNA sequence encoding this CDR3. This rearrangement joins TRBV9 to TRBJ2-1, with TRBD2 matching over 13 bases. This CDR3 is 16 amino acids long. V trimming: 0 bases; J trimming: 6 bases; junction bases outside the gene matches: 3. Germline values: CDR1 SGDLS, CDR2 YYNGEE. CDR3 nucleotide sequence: TGTGCCAGCAGCGTAGGGACTAGCGGGGGCCTCAATGAGCAGTTCTTC. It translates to CASSVGTSGGLNEQFF.

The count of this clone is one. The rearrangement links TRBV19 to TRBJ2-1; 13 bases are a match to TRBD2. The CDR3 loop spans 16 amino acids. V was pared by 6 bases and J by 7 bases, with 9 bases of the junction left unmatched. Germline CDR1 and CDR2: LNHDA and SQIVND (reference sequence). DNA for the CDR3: TGTGCCAGTAGGGTACTAGCGGGAGGGCCGGAAAATGAGCAGTTCTTC. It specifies CASRVLAGGPENEQFF.

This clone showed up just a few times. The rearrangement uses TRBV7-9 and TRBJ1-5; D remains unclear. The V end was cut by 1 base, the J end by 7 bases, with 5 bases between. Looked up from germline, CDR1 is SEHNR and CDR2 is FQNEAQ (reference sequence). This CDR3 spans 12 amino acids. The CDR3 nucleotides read TGTGCCAGCAGCTTAGATCCGCAGCCCCAGCATTTT. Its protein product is CASSLDPQPQHF.

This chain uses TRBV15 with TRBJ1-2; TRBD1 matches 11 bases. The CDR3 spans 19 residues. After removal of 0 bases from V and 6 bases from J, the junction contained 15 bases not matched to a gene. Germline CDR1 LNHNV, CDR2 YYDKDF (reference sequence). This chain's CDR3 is CATSRDKRRTGGANHGYTF. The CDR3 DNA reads TGTGCCACCAGCAGAGACAAAAGGCGGACAGGGGGCGCGAATCATGGCTACACCTTC.

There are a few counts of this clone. The CDR3 spells CASSLSHEGGDTQYF. DNA of the CDR3: TGTGCCAGCAGCTTATCCCATGAGGGCGGAGATACGCAGTATTTT. The chain is built from TRBV7-8 and TRBJ2-3, with TRBD2 as a possible D gene (5 bases). Germline V gene sequence: CDR1 SGHVS, CDR2 FQNEAQ. Trimming took 2 bases from V and 5 from J, leaving 14 bases between them. CDR3 length: 15 amino acids. Drawing the rest from reference TRBV7-8 and TRBJ2-3, the complete variable domain is GAGVSQSPRYKVAKRGQDVALRCDPISGHVSLFWYQQALGQGPEFLTYFQNEAQLDKSGLPSDRFFAERPEGSVSTLKIQRTQQEDSAVYLCASSLSHEGGDTQYFGPGTRLTVL.

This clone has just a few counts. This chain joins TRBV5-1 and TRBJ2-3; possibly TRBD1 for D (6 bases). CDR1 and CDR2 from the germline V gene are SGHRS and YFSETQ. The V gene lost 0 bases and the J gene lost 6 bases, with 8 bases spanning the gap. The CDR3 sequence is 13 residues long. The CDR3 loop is CASSLEGDDTQYF. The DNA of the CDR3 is TGCGCCAGCAGCTTGGAGGGGGATGATACGCAGTATTTT.

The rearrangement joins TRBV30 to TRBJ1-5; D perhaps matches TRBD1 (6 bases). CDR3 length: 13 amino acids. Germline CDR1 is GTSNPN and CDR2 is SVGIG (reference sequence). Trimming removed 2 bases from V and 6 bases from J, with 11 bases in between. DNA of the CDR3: TGTGCCTGGAGTTTGGGGGCGGGTCAGCCCCAGCATTTT. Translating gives CAWSLGAGQPQHF. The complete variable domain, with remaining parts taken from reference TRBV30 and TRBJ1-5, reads SQTIHQWPATLVQPVGSPLSLECTVEGTSNPNLYWYRQAAGRGLQLLFYSVGIGQISSEVPQNLSASRPQDRQFILSSKKLLLSDSGFYLCAWSLGAGQPQHFGDGTRLSIL.

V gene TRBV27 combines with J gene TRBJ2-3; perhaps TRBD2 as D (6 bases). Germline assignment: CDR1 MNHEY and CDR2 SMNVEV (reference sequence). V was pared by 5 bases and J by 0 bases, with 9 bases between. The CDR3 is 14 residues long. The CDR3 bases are TGTGCCAGCAGTCCCGGGACTAGCACAGATACGCAGTATTTT. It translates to CASSPGTSTDTQYF.

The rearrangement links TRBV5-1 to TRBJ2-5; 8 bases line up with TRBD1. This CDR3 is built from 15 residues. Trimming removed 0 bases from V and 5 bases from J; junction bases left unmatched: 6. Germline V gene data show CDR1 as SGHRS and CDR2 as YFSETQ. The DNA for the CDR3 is TGCGCCAGCAGCTTGGGACAGGGGCCCCTGGAGACCCAGTACTTC. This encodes CASSLGQGPLETQYF.

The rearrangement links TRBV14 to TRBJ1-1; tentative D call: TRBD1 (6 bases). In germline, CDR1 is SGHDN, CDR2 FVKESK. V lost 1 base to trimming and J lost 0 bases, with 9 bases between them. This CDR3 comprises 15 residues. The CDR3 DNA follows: TGTGCCAGCAGCCAAGTGGGACACCTGAACACTGAAGCTTTCTTT. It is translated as CASSQVGHLNTEAFF.

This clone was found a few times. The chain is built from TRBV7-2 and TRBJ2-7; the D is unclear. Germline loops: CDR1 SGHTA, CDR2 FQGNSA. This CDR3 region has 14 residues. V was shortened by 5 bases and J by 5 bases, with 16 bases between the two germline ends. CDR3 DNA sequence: TGTGCCAGCAGCCAAGTCCCTAAGCAAAACGAGCAGTACTTC. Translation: CASSQVPKQNEQYF. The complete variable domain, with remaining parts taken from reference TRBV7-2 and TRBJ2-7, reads GAGVSQSPSNKVTEKGKDVELRCDPISGHTALYWYRQSLGQGLEFLIYFQGNSAPDKSGLPSDRFSAERTGGSVSTLTIQRTQQEDSAVYLCASSQVPKQNEQYFGPGTRLTVT.

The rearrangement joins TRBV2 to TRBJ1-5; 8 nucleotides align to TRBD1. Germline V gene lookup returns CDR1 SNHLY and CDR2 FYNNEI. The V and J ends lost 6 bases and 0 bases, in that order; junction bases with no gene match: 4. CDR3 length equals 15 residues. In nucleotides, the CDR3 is TGTGCCAGCAGCAGGGGGCCTAGTAGCAATCAGCCCCAGCATTTT. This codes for CASSRGPSSNQPQHF.

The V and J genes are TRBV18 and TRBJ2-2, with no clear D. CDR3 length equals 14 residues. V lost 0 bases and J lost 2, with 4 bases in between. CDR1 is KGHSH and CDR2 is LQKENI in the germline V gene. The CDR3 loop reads CASSPPSNTGELFF. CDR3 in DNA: TGTGCCAGCTCACCACCGAGTAACACCGGGGAGCTGTTTTTT. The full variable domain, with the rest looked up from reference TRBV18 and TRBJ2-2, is NAGVMQNPRHLVRRRGQEARLRCSPMKGHSHVYWYRQLPEEGLKFMVYLQKENIIDESGMPKERFSAEFPKEGPSILRIQQVVRGDSAAYFCASSPPSNTGELFFGEGSRLTVL.